A single sample gave rise to the 11 T cell receptor beta chains below, sequenced in a study of cytomegalovirus exposure and HLA in healthy donors. It was with 60 Vbeta and 13 Jbeta primers that the PCR ran. Profiling relied on immunoSEQ multiplex PCR, and the TCRdb table lists in-frame clones only, not all of them. The sample comprises under 200,000 clones, 75% to 90% of which are singletons, and about 9.3% rests with the top ten. The source material was PBMCs. The origin of the receptors is a young man in good health and CMV-seropositive.

The V and J genes are TRBV9 and TRBJ2-2; D remains unclear. The CDR3 has 16 residues. Germline V gene lookup returns CDR1 SGDLS and CDR2 YYNGEE. Trimming removed 2 bases from V and 5 bases from J, with 16 bases in between. CDR3 in amino acids: CASSVVGTSRTGELFF. The CDR3 DNA follows: TGTGCCAGCAGCGTTGTAGGTACCTCGAGGACCGGGGAGCTGTTTTTT. Looking up the rest from reference TRBV9 and TRBJ2-2 gives the full variable domain: DSGVTQTPKHLITATGQRVTLRCSPRSGDLSVYWYQQSLDQGLQFLIQYYNGEERAKGNILERFSAQQFPDLHSELNLSSLELGDSALYFCASSVVGTSRTGELFFGEGSRLTVL.

This chain connects TRBV9 to TRBJ2-3, with D possibly being TRBD1 (6 bases). In germline, CDR1 is SGDLS, CDR2 YYNGEE. The CDR3 loop spans 15 amino acids. V lost 6 bases and J 0 bases, leaving 14 bases between the germline ends. The CDR3 loop reads CASTRMDSSTDTQYF. The CDR3 DNA follows: TGTGCCAGCACCCGAATGGACAGTAGCACAGATACGCAGTATTTT.

CDR3 DNA: TGTGCCAGCAGCACAGGGGTCGCGCAGTACTTC. Encoded protein: CASSTGVAQYF. The chain combines TRBV6-1 with TRBJ2-7; 7 bases match TRBD1. Germline-derived CDR1 and CDR2 are MNHNS and SASEGT. V was clipped by 6 bases and J by 9 bases; unmatched bases: 5. CDR3 length equals 11 residues.

This clone was seen only once. V usage is TRBV27 and J usage is TRBJ1-2, with 7 positions matching TRBD1. The CDR3 is made up of 13 amino acids. Germline trimming cut 3 bases from V and 4 bases from J; bases unmatched to any gene: 2. Germline V lookup: CDR1 MNHEY, CDR2 SMNVEV (reference sequence). This CDR3 is CASSLDRFYGYTF. CDR3 nucleotides: TGTGCCAGCAGTTTGGACAGGTTCTATGGCTACACCTTC.

The rearrangement uses TRBV7-8 and TRBJ2-1; TRBD2 matches at 7 bases. The germline V gene has CDR1 SGHVS and CDR2 FQNEAQ. There are 16 residues in the CDR3. Germline trimming cut 0 bases from V and 4 bases from J; bases unmatched to any gene: 6. The CDR3 spells CASSLARGSGYNEQFF. The CDR3 DNA is TGTGCCAGCAGCTTAGCGCGGGGTAGCGGGTACAATGAGCAGTTCTTC.

The chain is built from TRBV9 and TRBJ2-1; perhaps TRBD2 as D (7 bases). The germline V gene encodes CDR1 SGDLS and CDR2 YYNGEE. V was trimmed by 4 bases and J by 5 bases, leaving 16 bases between them. The CDR3 loop spans 15 amino acids. The CDR3 protein is CASSLGGGYHNEQFF. CDR3 DNA: TGTGCCAGCAGCCTGGGGGGGGGCTACCACAATGAGCAGTTCTTC. Looking up the rest from reference TRBV9 and TRBJ2-1 gives the full variable domain: DSGVTQTPKHLITATGQRVTLRCSPRSGDLSVYWYQQSLDQGLQFLIQYYNGEERAKGNILERFSAQQFPDLHSELNLSSLELGDSALYFCASSLGGGYHNEQFFGPGTRLTVL.

On this clone itself: A junction boundary mismatches the germline segment, possibly from a read error. This sample includes further DNA sequences coding for the same CDR3. The V and J genes are TRBV7-9 and TRBJ2-7; 10 bases align to TRBD1. Per germline, CDR1 SEHNR and CDR2 FQNEAQ (reference sequence). The CDR3 length is 16 residues. CDR3 in DNA: TGCGCCAGCAGCCCGACAGGGGGCGAGAACCCCTACGAGCAGTACTTC. Its protein product is CASSPTGGENPYEQYF.

The chain combines TRBV7-9 with TRBJ2-5; D perhaps matches TRBD1 (8 bases). Trimming stripped 5 bases from V and 10 bases from J, with 23 bases between. Germline V gene sequence: CDR1 SEHNR, CDR2 FQNEAQ (reference sequence). This CDR3 contains 15 residues. The CDR3 nucleotides are TGTGCCAGCAGCATGGACAGGGAGGTGGGGGGGGGCCAGTACTTC. The encoded protein is CASSMDREVGGGQYF. The full variable domain, its missing parts supplied by reference TRBV7-9 and TRBJ2-5, is DTGVSQNPRHKITKRGQNVTFRCDPISEHNRLYWYRQTLGQGPEFLTYFQNEAQLEKSRLLSDRFSAERPKGSFSTLEIQRTEQGDSAMYLCASSMDREVGGGQYFGPGTRLLVL.

The chain recombines TRBV6-1 with TRBJ1-6; 7 nucleotides agree with TRBD1. Germline V gene lookup returns CDR1 MNHNS and CDR2 SASEGT. The length of the CDR3 is 16 residues. V dropped 4 bases and J dropped 6; count of bases not matched to a gene: 9. This CDR3 is CASSALGGQSNSPLHF. DNA of the CDR3: TGTGCCAGCAGTGCACTTGGGGGACAGAGTAATTCACCCCTCCACTTT.

In regard to this clone: Because the CDR3's place on the DNA is in doubt, the DNA is left out and the CDR3 is given as listed by TCRdb. This rearrangement joins TRBV21-1 to TRBJ1-2; TRBD1, as called in the table, went unchecked against the DNA. TRBV21-1 is a pseudogene locus. The CDR3 has 16 amino acids, counting both end residues. The CDR3 loop reads CASSWGQGIHNYGYTF.

The rearrangement uses TRBV10-3 and TRBJ2-5; 9 positions agree with TRBD2. V dropped 4 bases and J dropped 5; count of bases not matched to a gene: 5. This CDR3 is 14 amino acids long. Germline V gene lookup returns CDR1 ENHRY and CDR2 SYGVKD. This CDR3 is CAISGRGGTETQYF. In nucleotides, the CDR3 is TGTGCCATCAGTGGGCGGGGGGGGACGGAGACCCAGTACTTC.